This T cell receptor (beta chain) was found in a study of regulatory T cells in long-lasting Graves disease. The time point here: newly diagnosed GD, antithyroid drugs for less than 3 months. RNA from PBMCs was the source of the TCR library. The CDR3 has 15 amino acids. Germline loops: CDR1 SGHRS, CDR2 YFSETQ. V shed 1 base and J 11 bases; nucleotides not matched to a gene: 6. Relying on iRepertoire HTBI primers and Arm-PCR of CDR3 regions, the team built TCR beta libraries. TCRdb independently ran MiXCR on the multiplex PCR reads; one entry per CDR3 protein. The table lists about 350,000 distinct CDR3 sequences, approximately 16% of them singletons. These sequences were also reported in another study, on T cells in Graves' hyperthyroidism and ophthalmopathy. From that paper: Patients having uncontrolled infection, another autoimmune disease, pregnancy or lactation were not included.

The material sequenced was peripheral blood mononuclear cells (PBMCs), taken at new diagnosis, from a patient treated with antithyroid drugs. The receptor was isolated from a man in his forties with Graves disease. The chain has TRBV5-1 and TRBJ2-1; TRBD2 matches at 13 bases. The CDR3 DNA reads TGCGCCAGCAGCTTGACTAGCGGGGGGGCAAATAAGCAGTTCTTC. Its protein product is CASSLTSGGANKQFF.